The 30 T cell receptor beta chains below were found in one sample sequenced in a study of cytomegalovirus exposure and HLA in healthy donors. Only in-frame clones appear in the TCRdb table, and some are missing; sequencing was by immunoSEQ multiplex PCR. The top ten clones hold roughly 1.6% of a sample with roughly 76,000 clones, approximately 95% of them seen once. The sample comprised PBMCs. These receptors were taken from a man between 18 and 35 years old in good health and CMV-seropositive.

The chain links TRBV19 to TRBJ1-5; a weak D match, TRBD1 (6 bases). Trimming took off 4 bases at V and 7 bases at J, with 14 bases between the two ends. The CDR3 consists of 14 residues. Germline values: CDR1 LNHDA, CDR2 SQIVND (reference sequence). The CDR3 DNA follows: TGTGCCAGTAGTACCGGACAGAGAAGCCAGCCCCAGCATTTT. Translated, it gives CASSTGQRSQPQHF.

This clone is a singleton in its sample. This chain links TRBV28 with TRBJ2-7, with 8 bases fitting TRBD1. V lost 7 bases and J lost 5; bases outside the gene matches: 22. Germline V lookup: CDR1 MDHEN, CDR2 SYDVKM. The CDR3 length is 18 residues. The CDR3 region is CASTSPGQETVWGDEQYF. The CDR3 bases are TGTGCCAGCACCTCACCGGGACAGGAGACGGTTTGGGGAGACGAGCAGTACTTC.

The chain is built from TRBV2 and TRBJ1-1; D is unresolved. The germline V gene has CDR1 SNHLY and CDR2 FYNNEI. The CDR3 extends over 14 amino acids. V was clipped by 7 bases and J by 11 bases, with 23 bases between them. DNA for the CDR3: TGTGCCAGCAAAGAGCTAAGAATCCAGGTTGGGGCTTTCTTT. It codes for CASKELRIQVGAFF.

This sequence joins TRBV19 and TRBJ1-2, with 8 bases matching TRBD1. This CDR3 is 14 amino acids long. J gave up 8 bases and V 3 bases, and 8 bases lay outside the gene matches. Germline V gene sequence: CDR1 LNHDA, CDR2 SQIVND (reference sequence). DNA of the CDR3: TGTGCCAGTAGTATCGGGCAGGGGGCAGGGGGCTACACCTTC. It is translated as CASSIGQGAGGYTF.

This chain connects TRBV7-3 to TRBJ2-3; 9 bases align to TRBD1. J gave up 1 base and V 2 bases, and 4 bases lay outside the gene matches. The CDR3 is made up of 16 amino acids. Germline assignment: CDR1 SGHTA and CDR2 FQGTGA. In DNA form, the CDR3 reads TGTGCCAGCAGCTTAGAACAGGGGGCTGGCACAGATACGCAGTATTTT. This codes for CASSLEQGAGTDTQYF.

The chain employs TRBV5-1 and TRBJ1-1; 10 bases are shared with TRBD1. CDR3 size: 21 residues. Germline trimming cut 2 bases from V and 1 base from J; bases unmatched to any gene: 20. The germline V gene has CDR1 SGHRS and CDR2 YFSETQ. The CDR3 loop is CASSFAGTGVSTGPKNTEAFF. The CDR3 nucleotides read TGCGCCAGCAGCTTTGCCGGGACAGGGGTTAGTACTGGCCCGAAGAACACTGAAGCTTTCTTT.

The chain combines TRBV4-1 with TRBJ2-2; D may be TRBD1 (5 bases). This CDR3 region has 17 residues. V gave up 3 bases and J gave up 1 base, with 15 bases separating them. Germline CDR1 and CDR2: MGHRA and YSYEKL. CDR3 coding DNA: TGCGCCAGCAGCCATCGAATCGGGCAGGGGAACACCGGGGAGCTGTTTTTT. Protein product: CASSHRIGQGNTGELFF.

This chain links TRBV7-2 with TRBJ2-2; 9 bases are shared with TRBD2. This CDR3 is 17 amino acids long. Trimming at V came to 5 bases and at J to 7 bases, leaving 14 bases not matched to a gene. CDR1 and CDR2 (germline): SGHTA, FQGNSA. CDR3 residues: CASSPRVVAGVGGELFF. DNA for the CDR3: TGTGCCAGCAGCCCGAGGGTGGTAGCGGGAGTGGGCGGGGAGCTGTTTTTT.

The chain recombines TRBV10-3 with TRBJ2-3; 7 bases map to TRBD2. The CDR3 consists of 13 residues. The germline CDR1 and CDR2 sequences are ENHRY and SYGVKD. Trimming cost V 6 bases and J 2 bases; bases outside gene matches: 2. CDR3 sequence: CAISRDYTDTQYF. CDR3 nucleotide sequence: TGTGCCATCAGCCGGGACTACACAGATACGCAGTATTTT.

A single count supports this clone. The V gene is TRBV14, the J gene TRBJ2-7, with no clear D. V was pared by 0 bases and J by 5 bases, with 5 bases between. Per the germline V gene, CDR1 is SGHDN and CDR2 is FVKESK. The CDR3 extends over 12 amino acids. DNA for the CDR3: TGTGCCAGCAGCCAAGATAGTGACGAGCAGTACTTC. The encoded protein is CASSQDSDEQYF.

The V call is TRBV6-5, the J call TRBJ2-1, with 8 bases fitting TRBD2. V lost 2 bases to trimming and J lost 2 bases; unmatched junction nucleotides: 2. The CDR3 spans 15 residues. Germline assignment: CDR1 MNHEY and CDR2 SVGAGI. CDR3 sequence: CASSYGTRAYNEQFF. For the CDR3, the DNA is TGTGCCAGCAGTTACGGGACTAGAGCCTACAATGAGCAGTTCTTC.

The J gene is TRBJ2-1, the V gene TRBV27; perhaps TRBD2 as D (8 bases). Germline values: CDR1 MNHEY, CDR2 SMNVEV (reference sequence). V dropped 10 bases and J dropped 8 bases, with 15 bases sitting between them. This CDR3 is built from 12 residues. The CDR3 region is CAISGGGHEQFF. The CDR3 DNA follows: TGTGCCATTTCGGGAGGGGGCCATGAGCAGTTCTTC.

V gene TRBV6-6 combines with J gene TRBJ2-1, with TRBD1 matching over 12 bases. The V and J ends lost 6 bases and 8 bases, in that order; junction bases with no gene match: 5. Germline CDR1 MNHNY, CDR2 SVGAGI (reference sequence). CDR3 length: 14 amino acids. Written as DNA, the CDR3 is TGTGCCAGCAGCACGGGACAGGGGGCAGATGAGCAGTTCTTC. This sequence encodes CASSTGQGADEQFF.

The V gene is TRBV7-3, the J gene TRBJ1-2; TRBD1 might be the D (6 bases). The ends were cut back, 5 bases at V and 3 bases at J, with 13 bases in the middle. CDR3 size: 14 residues. The germline V gene encodes CDR1 SGHTA and CDR2 FQGTGA. This chain's CDR3 is CASSLRRGDYGYTF. The CDR3 DNA follows: TGTGCCAGCAGCCTTCGCAGGGGAGACTATGGCTACACCTTC.

The CDR3: CASSLSPLAGSYEQYF. The CDR3 DNA is TGCGCCAGCAGCTTGTCTCCTTTAGCGGGCTCCTACGAGCAGTACTTC. The rearrangement joins TRBV5-1 to TRBJ2-7, with 7 bases that match TRBD2. From germline, CDR1 is SGHRS and CDR2 YFSETQ. V gave up 1 base and J gave up 0 bases; unmatched junction bases: 7. This CDR3 contains 16 residues.

The V call is TRBV10-1, the J call TRBJ2-5; 8 bases align to TRBD1. There are 15 residues in the CDR3. Germline CDR1 WNHNN, CDR2 SYGVQD (reference sequence). Germline trimming cut 6 bases from V and 7 bases from J; bases unmatched to any gene: 13. The CDR3 DNA reads as TGCGCCAGCAGCCTCTCCTCGACAGGGACAGGGACCCAGTACTTC. Amino acids: CASSLSSTGTGTQYF.

This chain links TRBV6-5 with TRBJ2-3, with 8 bases that match TRBD1. Germline V gene data show CDR1 as MNHEY and CDR2 as SVGAGI. Trimming took 5 bases from V and 1 from J; bases not matched to a gene: 2. The CDR3 has 14 residues. CDR3 sequence (DNA): TGTGCCAGCAGTAAGACAGGGGGCACAGATACGCAGTATTTT. This translates into CASSKTGGTDTQYF.

On this clone itself: One junction end does not reproduce the germline sequence, and a read error may be involved. The chain carries TRBV5-4 and TRBJ1-2, with 8 bases identical to TRBD1. CDR1 and CDR2 from the germline V gene are SGHNT and YYREEE (reference sequence). CDR3 length: 13 amino acids. The CDR3 DNA reads TGTGCCAGCAGATTGGACAGGGTCTATGGCTACACCTTC. Encoded protein: CASRLDRVYGYTF.

This chain links TRBV18 with TRBJ2-7; 7 bases line up with TRBD1. The CDR3 is 14 amino acids. The germline V gene has CDR1 KGHSH and CDR2 LQKENI. V gave up 2 bases and J gave up 5 bases; unmatched junction bases: 6. This chain's CDR3 is CASSPNRGGDEQYF. The DNA for the CDR3 is TGTGCCAGCTCACCAAACAGGGGCGGAGACGAGCAGTACTTC.

V usage is TRBV10-3 and J usage is TRBJ2-1; 7 bases are shared with TRBD2. Germline V lookup: CDR1 ENHRY, CDR2 SYGVKD. Unmatched junction bases numbered 7, after V lost 4 bases and J lost 4 bases. This CDR3 is 15 amino acids long. CDR3 protein: CAISASGGGYNEQFF. CDR3 in DNA: TGTGCCATCAGTGCTAGCGGTGGGGGATACAATGAGCAGTTCTTC.

This chain joins TRBV19 and TRBJ2-3; 8 nucleotides align to TRBD2. This CDR3 has 16 residues. V dropped 1 base and J dropped 6; count of bases not matched to a gene: 9. Germline loops: CDR1 LNHDA, CDR2 SQIVND (reference sequence). The CDR3 is CASSIGSGGRSDTQYF. The CDR3 DNA follows: TGTGCCAGTAGTATAGGGAGCGGCGGGAGGAGCGATACGCAGTATTTT. Looking up the rest from reference TRBV19 and TRBJ2-3 gives the full variable domain: DGGITQSPKYLFRKEGQNVTLSCEQNLNHDAMYWYRQDPGQGLRLIYYSQIVNDFQKGDIAEGYSVSREKKESFPLTVTSAQKNPTAFYLCASSIGSGGRSDTQYFGPGTRLTVL.

This clone was counted a single time. V is TRBV30 and J is TRBJ2-1; weak D call: TRBD2 (5 bases). The CDR3 runs 14 residues. Germline CDR1 reads GTSNPN; CDR2 reads SVGIG (reference sequence). V was shortened by 0 bases and J by 5 bases, with 11 bases between the two germline ends. In DNA form, the CDR3 reads TGTGCCTGGAGTGTACGAAGCGGTGACAATGAGCAGTTCTTC. Translating it yields CAWSVRSGDNEQFF.

J is TRBJ2-1 and V is TRBV30; weak D call: TRBD1 (5 bases). Trimming stripped 4 bases from V and 4 bases from J, with 11 bases between. There are 13 residues in the CDR3. Germline CDR1 GTSNPN, CDR2 SVGIG (reference sequence). Written as DNA, the CDR3 is TGTGCCTGGATCGACAGTGAGTACAATGAGCAGTTCTTC. This gives the protein CAWIDSEYNEQFF.

The chain couples TRBV11-2 to TRBJ1-2; D not certain. The CDR3 has 15 residues. In germline, CDR1 is SGHAT, CDR2 FQNNGV. V was shortened by 5 bases and J by 8 bases, with 21 bases between the two germline ends. The CDR3 spells CASSKLSTPSEGYTF. The CDR3 DNA is TGTGCCAGCAGCAAACTAAGTACACCATCGGAGGGCTACACCTTC. The full variable domain, with the rest looked up from reference TRBV11-2 and TRBJ1-2, is EAGVAQSPRYKIIEKRQSVAFWCNPISGHATLYWYQQILGQGPKLLIQFQNNGVVDDSQLPKDRFSAERLKGVDSTLKIQPAKLEDSAVYLCASSKLSTPSEGYTFGSGTRLTVV.

The rearrangement links TRBV4-2 to TRBJ1-1; 10 bases match TRBD1. Germline V gives CDR1 LGHNA, CDR2 YNFKEQ. The CDR3 has 14 residues. Trimming took 4 bases from V and 2 from J; bases not matched to a gene: 1. Written as DNA, the CDR3 is TGTGCCAGCAGCCGACAGGGGGCAAACACTGAAGCTTTCTTT. Translated, it gives CASSRQGANTEAFF.

The chain is built from TRBV29-1 and TRBJ2-2, with TRBD1 as a possible D gene (5 bases). The V end lost 2 bases, the J end lost 0 bases, and 10 bases lay between the germline ends. Germline V lookup: CDR1 SQVTM, CDR2 ANQGSEA. This CDR3 is built from 15 residues. CDR3 DNA sequence: TGCAGCGTTGAATTTAGGGGATCGAACACCGGGGAGCTGTTTTTT. Protein product: CSVEFRGSNTGELFF.

The V gene is TRBV28, the J gene TRBJ2-1, with D possibly matching TRBD2 (5 bases). V lost 11 bases, J lost 4 bases, and 12 bases lay in between. The CDR3 is made up of 12 amino acids. Germline loops: CDR1 MDHEN, CDR2 SYDVKM. CDR3 bases: TGTGCCGGTGGAGGATTATACAATGAGCAGTTCTTC. Protein sequence: CAGGGLYNEQFF.

The V gene is TRBV28, the J gene TRBJ1-3, with a possible D match to TRBD1 (6 bases). The CDR3 runs 12 residues. Germline-derived CDR1 and CDR2 are MDHEN and SYDVKM. The germline V and J ends were trimmed by 5 bases and 8 bases, with 10 bases remaining between them. The CDR3: CASSGGAYTIYF. DNA for the CDR3: TGTGCCAGCAGTGGGGGGGCTTACACCATATATTTT.

This chain uses TRBV10-2 with TRBJ2-1; D unclear. The V gene lost 8 bases and the J gene lost 1 base, with 12 bases spanning the gap. This CDR3 spans 14 amino acids. Germline CDR1 reads WSHSY; CDR2 reads SAAADI. The CDR3 DNA sequence: TGCGCCAGCCTAGGAATAGGTTCCTACAATGAGCAGTTCTTC. Its protein product is CASLGIGSYNEQFF.

V usage is TRBV9 and J usage is TRBJ2-7; 7 bases fit TRBD1. Germline values: CDR1 SGDLS, CDR2 YYNGEE. The V and J ends lost 3 bases and 1 base, in that order; junction bases with no gene match: 4. This CDR3 has 14 residues. Here the CDR3 reads CASSEQGQSYEQYF. The DNA for the CDR3 is TGTGCCAGCAGCGAACAGGGGCAATCCTACGAGCAGTACTTC.